A selection of T cell receptor beta chains follows, all from one sample in a study of T cells in Graves' hyperthyroidism and ophthalmopathy. TCRdb recomputed calls from the multiplex PCR reads with MiXCR, one row per CDR3 protein. The repertoire includes under 350,000 distinct CDR3 sequences, about 20% of them detected once, and less than 65% sits in the top ten. The sample consisted of blood. All receptors derive from a woman aged 45-60 years with Graves' hyperthyroidism. Each CDR3 is given with its conserved first and last residue. D genes are given only for firm matches. Some rows have no size entry. The others give once, few or many, or a class for an expanded clone.

V gene,J gene,D gene,clone size,CDR3 DNA,CDR3 protein
TRBV6-5,TRBJ2-7,TRBD2,many,TGTGCCAGCAGTTACCCCGGGACTAGCGTCTACGAGCAGTACTTC,CASSYPGTSVYEQYF
TRBV3-1,TRBJ2-2,TRBD1,-,TGTGCCAGCAGCCAAGATCTTTGGGACAGGGGCCTCACCGGGGAGCTGTTTTTT,CASSQDLWDRGLTGELFF
TRBV20-1,TRBJ2-3,TRBD2,many,TGCAGTGCTTGGGCTAGCGGGGGGGCCGACACAGATACGCAGTATTTT,CSAWASGGADTDTQYF
TRBV3-1,TRBJ2-5,-,many,TGTGCCAGCAGCCAAGGGTCGAAAGCCCCCGAGACCCAGTACTTC,CASSQGSKAPETQYF
TRBV7-2,TRBJ2-4,-,few,TGTGCCAGCAGCTCGGGGGTGGCGGGAACCGGAATAGACATTCAGTACTTC,CASSSGVAGTGIDIQYF
TRBV5-1,TRBJ1-1,-,-,TGCGCCAGCAGCCGAACAGGGAACGCTGAAGCTTTCTTT,CASSRTGNAEAFF
TRBV5-6,TRBJ2-1,TRBD2,few,TGTGCCAGCAGCGAGGCGGGGGGGCGCTACAATGAGCAGTTCTTC,CASSEAGGRYNEQFF
TRBV20-1,TRBJ1-1,-,few,TGCAGTGTTCAGGGGTTAATGAACACTGAAGCTTTCTTT,CSVQGLMNTEAFF
TRBV4-1,TRBJ2-7,-,-,TGCGCCAGCAGCCAGTTCCAGGGGGGGGCTGGCGAGCAGTACTTC,CASSQFQGGAGEQYF
TRBV19,TRBJ1-4,-,few,TGTGCCAGTAGTATACCCAGGGGCGGTGAAAAACTGTTTTTT,CASSIPRGGEKLFF
TRBV14,TRBJ1-2,-,few,TGTGCCAGCAGCCAAGATTGGGGGGGATATGGCTACACCTTC,CASSQDWGGYGYTF
TRBV5-5,TRBJ2-3,TRBD2,many,TGTGCCAGCAGCACACTCCCGGGACTAGCGGGAGGCACAGATACGCAGTATTTT,CASSTLPGLAGGTDTQYF
TRBV3-1,TRBJ2-1,-,many,TGTGCCAGCAGCCAAGATCACAGATACAATGAGCAGTTCTTC,CASSQDHRYNEQFF
TRBV30,TRBJ2-1,TRBD2,many,TGTGCCTGGTTAGCGGGCGTCCCGGGCGAGCAGTTCTTC,CAWLAGVPGEQFF
TRBV20-1,TRBJ2-3,TRBD1,-,TGCAGTGCTAACCCGGGACAGAACACAGATACGCAGTATTTT,CSANPGQNTDTQYF
TRBV19,TRBJ2-2,-,-,TGTGCCAGTACCGGACAAACAGGGACGATCGGGGAGCTGTTTTTT,CASTGQTGTIGELFF
TRBV6-1,TRBJ2-1,-,-,TGTGCCAGCAGCGCTCGAGGGAGGGAGCAGTTCTTC,CASSARGREQFF
TRBV6-1,TRBJ1-3,-,-,TGTGCCAGCACCTCCCAACCCGCCTCTGGAAACACCATATATTTT,CASTSQPASGNTIYF
TRBV3-1,TRBJ1-3,-,few,TGTGCCAGCAGCCAACTGTGGGGGCCTGGAAACACCATATATTTT,CASSQLWGPGNTIYF
TRBV5-1,TRBJ1-2,-,many,TGCGCCAGCAGAGAGGGATTCTATGGCTACACCTTC,CASREGFYGYTF
TRBV5-1,TRBJ1-2,-,-,TGCGCCAGCAGCTTGGACAGTCCCTATGGCTACACCTTC,CASSLDSPYGYTF
TRBV12-5,TRBJ1-5,-,-,TGTGCTAGTGGTTTGGTTAGATACACCCATAGCAATCAGCCCCAGCATTTT,CASGLVRYTHSNQPQHF
TRBV12-3/TRBV12-4,TRBJ2-3,-,-,TGTGCCAGCAGCAGGGGTCCTAGCACAGATACGCAGTATTTT,CASSRGPSTDTQYF
TRBV10-1,TRBJ2-3,-,many,TGCGCCAGCAGTACGGATGACACAGATACGCAGTATTTT,CASSTDDTDTQYF
TRBV6-9,TRBJ2-7,TRBD1,-,TGTGCCAGCAGTTACTTGACAGGGGGAAACGAGCAGTACTTC,CASSYLTGGNEQYF
TRBV29-1,TRBJ2-7,-,-,TGCAGCATAAGCCCCGGACGAACCTACGAGCAGTACTTC,CSISPGRTYEQYF
TRBV19,TRBJ2-5,TRBD1,-,TGTGCCAGTAGCCGCTACGACAGGGGAGCGGAGACCCAGTACTTC,CASSRYDRGAETQYF
TRBV13,TRBJ1-6,TRBD1,few,TGTGCCAGCAGCCTGACAGGGGAGGGGTCACCCCTCCACTTT,CASSLTGEGSPLHF
TRBV11-1,TRBJ2-3,TRBD1,many,TGTGCCAGCCGGGACAGGGGGACAGATACGCAGTATTTT,CASRDRGTDTQYF
TRBV6-9,TRBJ2-5,TRBD2,few,TGTGCCAGCAGTTACTATTCGGCTAGCGGCCAAGAGACCCAGTACTTC,CASSYYSASGQETQYF
TRBV25-1,TRBJ2-3,-,-,TGTGCCAGCAGTGCGTCGTTTATGGATACGCAGTATTTT,CASSASFMDTQYF
TRBV2,TRBJ2-3,-,few,TGTGCCAGCAGCCCGGATGAGGAGGCAGATACGCAGTATTTT,CASSPDEEADTQYF
TRBV30,TRBJ2-5,-,many,TGTGCCTGGAGTGTAACCCGTCAAGAGACCCAGTACTTC,CAWSVTRQETQYF
TRBV12-3/TRBV12-4,TRBJ1-2,-,few,TGTGCCAGCAACACCATACAGGGTGAGGCTAACTATGGCTACACCTTC,CASNTIQGEANYGYTF
TRBV11-2,TRBJ2-3,-,-,TGTGCCAGCAGCTTAGTACCGGGGTCTAGCACAGATACGCAGTATTTT,CASSLVPGSSTDTQYF
TRBV7-3,TRBJ1-1,-,many,TGTGCCAGCAGTTTGACAGATAACACTGAAGCTTTCTTT,CASSLTDNTEAFF
TRBV3-1,TRBJ1-2,-,many,TGTGCCAGCAGCCGAGGTGGGGGGAATATGGAATATGGCTACACCTTC,CASSRGGGNMEYGYTF
TRBV28,TRBJ2-7,TRBD1,many,TGTGCCAGCAGTCCGGACAGGGAGGACGACGAGCAGTACTTC,CASSPDREDDEQYF
TRBV10-1,TRBJ2-2,TRBD2,-,TGCGCCAGCAGTTCTAGCGGGAGTACCTTGGCCGGGGAGCTGTTTTTT,CASSSSGSTLAGELFF
TRBV6-1,TRBJ2-4,TRBD2,few,TGTGCCAGCAGTGGGTTTGCGGGACTAGCGGATGTTCTAGCCAAAAACATTCAGTACTTC,CASSGFAGLADVLAKNIQYF
TRBV5-1,TRBJ2-3,-,few,TGCGCCAGCAGCTTGGTCCCGGACAGCACAGATACGCAGTATTTT,CASSLVPDSTDTQYF
TRBV6-1,TRBJ1-5,TRBD1,many,TGTGCCAGCAGTGCAGGGACAGAGTTGAGCAATCAGCCCCAGCATTTT,CASSAGTELSNQPQHF
TRBV3-1,TRBJ2-2,-,many,TGTGCCAGCAGCCAAGATTTGTCCACCGGGGAGCTGTTTTTT,CASSQDLSTGELFF
TRBV5-1,TRBJ1-1,-,many,TGCGCCAGCAGCCTGGACAGTGAAACTGAAGCTTTCTTT,CASSLDSETEAFF
TRBV12-3/TRBV12-4,TRBJ2-3,-,-,TGTGTCAGCAGTCTGGAGGGGCCTAGCACAGATACGCAGTATTTT,CVSSLEGPSTDTQYF
TRBV2,TRBJ1-2,-,many,TGTGCCGGACGGGCCTATGGAGATGGCTACACCTTC,CAGRAYGDGYTF